Shown below are 3 T cell receptor beta chains from a single sample sequenced in a study of T cells after yellow fever vaccination. TCRdb processed the 5' RACE reads anew with MiXCR; each CDR3 protein has one entry. There are about 320,000 distinct CDR3 sequences in the sample; about 4.5% occur only once, and approximately 19% lies in the top ten. Sequences were derived from PBMCs, sampled 15 days after the yellow fever booster vaccination. Every receptor here comes from a man aged 18 to 35 who received the YFV17D yellow fever vaccine.

In this sample, this clonotype turned up many times. The junction and the germline gene differ at one end; a read error may be behind it. V and J are TRBV12-3 or TRBV12-4 and TRBJ2-1; 12 bases line up with TRBD2. This CDR3 is built from 14 residues. The CDR3 DNA reads TGTGCCAGCAGTCTAGCGGGGGGGACCGATGAGCAGTTCTTC. Translating gives CASSLAGGTDEQFF.

This clonotype was found many times. The genes are TRBV11-1 and TRBJ1-2, with TRBD1 matching 8 bases. The CDR3 loop spans 13 amino acids. Trimming at V came to 5 bases and at J to 6 bases, leaving 5 bases not matched to a gene. In germline, CDR1 is SGHAT, CDR2 FQDESV (reference sequence). CDR3 protein: CASSDGQGHGYTF. CDR3 sequence (DNA): TGTGCCAGCAGCGACGGACAGGGCCATGGCTACACCTTC.

The chain combines TRBV27 with TRBJ2-2; D unresolved. V lost 3 bases, J lost 6 bases, and 14 bases lay in between. CDR3 length: 15 residues. Germline V lookup: CDR1 MNHEY, CDR2 SMNVEV (reference sequence). CDR3 protein: CASSFRSVGSGELFF. CDR3 nucleotides: TGTGCCAGCAGTTTTCGGTCCGTGGGCTCCGGGGAGCTGTTTTTT.